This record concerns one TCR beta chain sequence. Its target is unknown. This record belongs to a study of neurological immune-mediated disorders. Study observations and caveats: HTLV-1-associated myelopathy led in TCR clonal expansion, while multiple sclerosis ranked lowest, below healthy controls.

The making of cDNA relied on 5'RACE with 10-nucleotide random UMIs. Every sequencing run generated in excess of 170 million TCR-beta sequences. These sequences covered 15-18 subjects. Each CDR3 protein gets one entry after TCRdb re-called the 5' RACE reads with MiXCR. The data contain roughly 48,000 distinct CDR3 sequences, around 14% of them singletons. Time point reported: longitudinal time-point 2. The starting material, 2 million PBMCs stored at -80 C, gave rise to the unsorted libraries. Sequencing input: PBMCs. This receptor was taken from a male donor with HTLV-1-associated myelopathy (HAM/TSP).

The CDR3 nucleotides read TGCGCCAGCCGCGGGACAGGGGGCGGTGGAGAGACCCAGTACTTC. Translation gives CASRGTGGGGETQYF. The V call is TRBV5-1, the J call TRBJ2-5, with 12 bases that match TRBD1. The length of the CDR3 is 15 residues. Germline V lookup: CDR1 SGHRS, CDR2 YFSETQ. V trimming: 7 bases; J trimming: 4 bases; junction bases outside the gene matches: 8. Complete variable domain (other parts from reference TRBV5-1 and TRBJ2-5): KAGVTQTPRYLIKTRGQQVTLSCSPISGHRSVSWYQQTPGQGLQFLFEYFSETQRNKGNFPGRFSGRQFSNSRSEMNVSTLELGDSALYLCASRGTGGGGETQYFGPGTRLLVL.